One and the same sample provided the 2 T cell receptor beta chains below, sequenced in a study of OX40 agonist ivuxolimab in advanced cancers. Clones were read by immunoSEQ multiplex PCR, and TCRdb kept only the in-frame ones, dropping some. The sample holds some 130,000 clones, about 92% seen once. The sample here was CD4+ or CD8+ T cells sorted from blood, taken in a trial of the OX40 agonist ivuxolimab. These receptors were obtained from an adult with an advanced solid tumor such as melanoma, head and neck, liver or kidney cancer.

V usage is TRBV28 and J usage is TRBJ1-2; tentative D call: TRBD1 (5 bases). Trimming removed 6 bases from V and 8 bases from J, with 16 bases in between. Per the germline V gene, CDR1 is MDHEN and CDR2 is SYDVKM. The CDR3 is made up of 13 amino acids. Here the CDR3 DNA reads TGTGCCAGCAGCCAAGGGACGGCGGGCGGCTACACCTTC. This codes for CASSQGTAGGYTF.

This clone has a single count. Other DNA sequences in the same sample also yield this CDR3. This chain links TRBV4-3 with TRBJ1-1; D is perhaps TRBD1 (5 bases). Between the trimmed V and J ends, which lost 0 bases and 3 bases, there was a span of 5 bases. The CDR3 length is 13 residues. The germline V gene encodes CDR1 LGHNA and CDR2 YSLEER. The CDR3 sequence: CASSQDRDTEAFF. CDR3 sequence (DNA): TGCGCCAGCAGCCAAGACAGGGACACTGAAGCTTTCTTT.